The 5 T cell receptor beta chains in this list originate from one sample, sequenced in a study of cytotoxic CD8 clonotypes in ibrutinib-treated CLL. Sequenced by immunoSEQ multiplex PCR; TCRdb stores in-frame clones only, minus some. The data hold roughly 330,000 clones, with about 64% observed a single time. Sample: PBMCs, taken after 36 months of ibrutinib treatment. Receptors were obtained from a human donor with chronic lymphocytic leukemia.

The rearrangement uses TRBV9 and TRBJ2-2, with D tentatively TRBD1 (6 bases). Deletions cut 4 bases from V and 1 base from J, with 17 bases between. The CDR3 has 17 amino acids. In germline, CDR1 is SGDLS, CDR2 YYNGEE. CDR3: CASSPRPGTRNTGELFF. The CDR3 DNA is TGTGCCAGCAGCCCCCGGCCCGGGACACGGAACACCGGGGAGCTGTTTTTT. Supplemented by reference TRBV9 and TRBJ2-2, the full variable domain reads DSGVTQTPKHLITATGQRVTLRCSPRSGDLSVYWYQQSLDQGLQFLIQYYNGEERAKGNILERFSAQQFPDLHSELNLSSLELGDSALYFCASSPRPGTRNTGELFFGEGSRLTVL.

This chain uses TRBV28 with TRBJ2-1; 13 bases align to TRBD2. This CDR3 is 14 amino acids long. The V gene's germline CDR1 is MDHEN and CDR2 SYDVKM. The V gene end was trimmed by 8 bases and the J gene end by 14 bases; junction bases not matched to a gene: 12. The CDR3 bases are TGTGCCAGCGGCGGACTAGCGGGGGACCTGCTGGAGTTCTTC. Translating gives CASGGLAGDLLEFF.

The J gene is TRBJ1-6, the V gene TRBV6-1, with TRBD1 identical over 8 bases. This CDR3 has 17 residues. Trimming at V came to 3 bases and at J to 4 bases, leaving 8 bases not matched to a gene. Germline CDR1 MNHNS, CDR2 SASEGT. The CDR3 coding sequence is TGTGCCAGCAGTGATCGGACAGGGCCCGCTTATAATTCACCCCTCCACTTT. Amino acids: CASSDRTGPAYNSPLHF.

J is TRBJ2-1 and V is TRBV7-2; 7 bases match TRBD2. CDR1 is SGHTA and CDR2 is FQGNSA in the germline V gene. J gave up 4 bases and V 3 bases, and 15 bases lay outside the gene matches. CDR3 length: 18 residues. DNA for the CDR3: TGTGCCAGCAGCTTGGGATTTCGGAGCGGGATGTCGTACAATGAGCAGTTCTTC. Translating gives CASSLGFRSGMSYNEQFF.

CDR3: CASRRATNEKLFF. The CDR3 DNA reads as TGTGCCAGCCGCAGGGCGACTAATGAAAAACTGTTTTTT. The chain links TRBV6-6 to TRBJ1-4, with D maybe TRBD1 (5 bases). The CDR3 length is 13 residues. Trimming left V 8 bases short and J 2 bases short, with 9 bases between. Germline-derived CDR1 and CDR2 are MNHNY and SVGAGI (reference sequence).